These 7 T cell receptor beta chains were all obtained from the same sample, sequenced in a study of regulatory T cells in long-lasting Graves disease. Construction of the TCR beta libraries employed iRepertoire HTBI primers in conjunction with Arm-PCR of CDR3 regions. TCRdb reprocessed the multiplex PCR reads with MiXCR, giving one entry per CDR3 protein. The sample shows almost 350,000 distinct CDR3 sequences, about 18% of them seen only once. Time point of the sample: persistent/refractory GD, antithyroid drugs over 5 years with positive TRAb. TCR sequences were obtained from RNA taken from PBMCs. The source was peripheral blood mononuclear cells (PBMCs), collected when the disease was refractory, from a patient treated with antithyroid drugs. The receptors come from a female donor with Graves disease.

This clonotype occurred a few times. J is TRBJ2-5 and V is TRBV7-9, with TRBD1 matching 8 bases. The CDR3 contains 15 residues. Germline values: CDR1 SEHNR, CDR2 FQNEAQ (reference sequence). After removal of 3 bases from V and 5 bases from J, the junction contained 8 bases not matched to a gene. CDR3 DNA sequence: TGTGCCAGCAGCTTGTGGACAGGGATTGTGGAGACCCAGTACTTC. Protein: CASSLWTGIVETQYF.

This clonotype has ten or more counts. V is TRBV6-1 and J is TRBJ2-7; D perhaps matches TRBD1 (7 bases). The CDR3 totals 16 residues. V gave up 5 bases and J gave up 2 bases, with 19 bases separating them. The germline gives CDR1 MNHNS, CDR2 SASEGT. The chain's CDR3 is CASSRSGGQRAYEQYF. The CDR3 DNA reads as TGTGCCAGCAGTCGCTCCGGGGGACAGAGAGCCTACGAGCAGTACTTC.

This clonotype was detected ten times or more. The rearrangement links TRBV27 to TRBJ1-2; weak D call: TRBD1 (5 bases). The CDR3 length is 15 residues. The germline V gene has CDR1 MNHEY and CDR2 SMNVEV (reference sequence). V gave up 6 bases and J gave up 4 bases, with 18 bases separating them. As DNA, the CDR3 is TGTGCCAGCAGCCAAACAGGAGGGACCTCCTATGGCTACACCTTC. Translating it yields CASSQTGGTSYGYTF.

This clonotype showed up just a few times. The rearrangement uses TRBV20-1 and TRBJ1-4, with TRBD1 matching over 9 bases. V lost 0 bases, J lost 1 base, and 3 bases stayed unmatched. This CDR3 comprises 16 residues. Germline CDR1 and CDR2: DFQATT and SNEGSKA (reference sequence). The CDR3, as DNA: TGCAGTGCTAGAGAAAACAGGGGGCTAACTAATGAAAAACTGTTTTTT. Translating gives CSARENRGLTNEKLFF.

The rearrangement joins TRBV13 to TRBJ2-7; D gene unclear. This CDR3 region has 14 residues. The germline V gene has CDR1 PRHDT and CDR2 FYEKMQ (reference sequence). V lost 4 bases and J lost 3, with 13 bases in between. The CDR3 loop is CASSSPDQYYEQYF. CDR3 bases: TGTGCCAGCAGCTCGCCAGATCAGTACTACGAGCAGTACTTC.

This clonotype showed up many times. J is TRBJ2-7 and V is TRBV7-2; D is perhaps TRBD1 (7 bases). The CDR3 runs 15 residues. The V end lost 1 base, the J end lost 4 bases, and 14 bases lay between the germline ends. The germline V gene has CDR1 SGHTA and CDR2 FQGNSA. This CDR3 is CASSLDGRGVYEQYF. CDR3 nucleotides: TGTGCCAGCAGCTTAGATGGCAGGGGGGTTTACGAGCAGTACTTC. Looking up the rest from reference TRBV7-2 and TRBJ2-7 gives the full variable domain: GAGVSQSPSNKVTEKGKDVELRCDPISGHTALYWYRQSLGQGLEFLIYFQGNSAPDKSGLPSDRFSAERTGGSVSTLTIQRTQQEDSAVYLCASSLDGRGVYEQYFGPGTRLTVT.

This chain joins TRBV6-5 and TRBJ2-6; D assignment may be TRBD1 or TRBD2 (5 bases each). CDR3 length: 20 residues. Germline CDR1 is MNHEY and CDR2 is SVGAGI. The V gene lost 0 bases and the J gene lost 0 bases, with 18 bases spanning the gap. The CDR3 coding sequence is TGTGCCAGCAGTTACTCCTTGGATCCGGGACGGTACTCTGGGGCCAACGTCCTGACTTTC. Translation: CASSYSLDPGRYSGANVLTF.